Described below is a single T cell receptor beta chain sequence and its context. Germline V CDR1 and CDR2: WSHSY, SAAADI. There are 13 residues in the CDR3. V was shortened by 5 bases and J by 4 bases, with 8 bases between the two germline ends. This sample is part of a study of control samples from healthy donors and cancer patients. Measured with immunoSEQ multiplex PCR; TCRdb has only the in-frame clones, and not every one. The profile shows approximately 140,000 clones, 91% of them singletons. Sequenced material: blood. This clonotype was obtained from a man aged 18 to 29 in good health. The V and J genes are TRBV10-2 and TRBJ2-2; perhaps TRBD2 as D (6 bases). CDR3 in amino acids: CASSRDFTGELFF. CDR3 coding DNA: TGCGCCAGCAGTAGGGACTTCACCGGGGAGCTGTTTTTT.